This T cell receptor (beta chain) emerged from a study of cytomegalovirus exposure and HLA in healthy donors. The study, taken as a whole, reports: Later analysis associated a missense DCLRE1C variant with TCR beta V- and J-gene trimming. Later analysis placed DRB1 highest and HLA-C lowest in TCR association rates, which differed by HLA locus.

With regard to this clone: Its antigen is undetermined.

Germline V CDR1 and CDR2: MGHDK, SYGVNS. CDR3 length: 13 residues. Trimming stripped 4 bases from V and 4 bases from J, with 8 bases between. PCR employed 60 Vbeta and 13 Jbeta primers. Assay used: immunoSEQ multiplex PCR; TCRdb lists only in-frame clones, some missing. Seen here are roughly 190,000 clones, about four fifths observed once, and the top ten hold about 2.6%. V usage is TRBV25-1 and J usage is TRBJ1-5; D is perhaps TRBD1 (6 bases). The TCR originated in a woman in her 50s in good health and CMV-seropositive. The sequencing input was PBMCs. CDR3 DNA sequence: TGTGCCAGCAGTGGCACAGGGAATCAGCCCCAGCATTTT. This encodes CASSGTGNQPQHF.